Listed here are 32 T cell receptor beta chains from one sample, sequenced in a study of cytomegalovirus exposure and HLA in healthy donors. Primers included in the PCR were 60 Vbeta and 13 Jbeta primers. The repertoire was sequenced with immunoSEQ multiplex PCR; TCRdb's copy has only in-frame clones and lacks some. The table records some 130,000 clones, roughly four fifths of them present only once. Specimen: PBMCs. The receptors here all came from a man younger than 40 in good health and CMV-seronegative.

CDR3 in amino acids: CAWRMTGMFYGYTF. CDR3 sequence (DNA): TGTGCCTGGCGGATGACAGGGATGTTCTATGGCTACACCTTC. The chain links TRBV30 to TRBJ1-2; 7 bases fit TRBD1. Germline V gene lookup returns CDR1 GTSNPN and CDR2 SVGIG (reference sequence). J lost 4 bases, V lost 5 bases, and 10 bases had no gene match. CDR3 length: 14 amino acids.

The rearrangement links TRBV28 to TRBJ2-7, with a tentative D call TRBD1 (7 bases). The V end lost 3 bases, the J end lost 7 bases, and 13 bases lay between the germline ends. Per germline, CDR1 MDHEN and CDR2 SYDVKM. The CDR3 spans 13 residues. DNA for the CDR3: TGTGCCAGCAGTTTTGGAGGGGGCAGGGAGCAGTACTTC. Translation gives CASSFGGGREQYF.

This rearrangement joins TRBV6-6 to TRBJ2-7; weak D call: TRBD1 (6 bases). The germline V gene has CDR1 MNHNY and CDR2 SVGAGI (reference sequence). The CDR3 spans 16 residues. V was trimmed by 6 bases and J by 3 bases, leaving 21 bases between them. The CDR3 spells CASSTQGRSADYEQYF. The CDR3 nucleotides are TGTGCCAGCAGCACACAGGGACGGAGCGCCGACTACGAGCAGTACTTC.

This rearrangement joins TRBV5-6 to TRBJ2-7; D is ambiguous. The germline V gene has CDR1 SGHDT and CDR2 YYEEEE. This CDR3 contains 16 residues. Trimming took 4 bases from V and 0 from J, leaving 17 bases between them. The CDR3 here is CASSGGVLESSYEQYF. DNA for the CDR3: TGTGCCAGCAGCGGCGGCGTGTTGGAGAGCTCCTACGAGCAGTACTTC.

The chain's CDR3 is CAWEQNYNEQFF. CDR3 sequence (DNA): TGTGCCTGGGAACAGAACTACAATGAGCAGTTCTTC. The J gene is TRBJ2-1, the V gene TRBV30; D call uncertain. CDR3 size: 12 residues. The germline V and J ends were trimmed by 5 bases and 3 bases, with 8 bases remaining between them. Germline assignment: CDR1 GTSNPN and CDR2 SVGIG (reference sequence).

The rearrangement links TRBV29-1 to TRBJ2-1, with TRBD2 as a possible D gene (6 bases). Trimming took 3 bases from V and 8 from J, leaving 23 bases between them. The CDR3 contains 16 residues. The germline gives CDR1 SQVTM, CDR2 ANQGSEA. CDR3 sequence reads: CSVDLWRGLLLDEQFF. In nucleotides, the CDR3 is TGCAGCGTTGATTTGTGGCGGGGCCTTCTTCTTGATGAGCAGTTCTTC.

This clone was picked up one time. V is TRBV7-6 and J is TRBJ1-5; D is undetermined. This CDR3 contains 13 residues. Trimming stripped 6 bases from V and 6 bases from J, with 12 bases between. The germline V gene encodes CDR1 SGHVS and CDR2 FNYEAQ. The DNA for the CDR3 is TGTGCCAGCAGTCCGACTGCCTCTCAGCCCCAGCATTTT. Residues: CASSPTASQPQHF.

The rearrangement links TRBV12-5 to TRBJ2-2; D is possibly TRBD2 (6 bases). This CDR3 is 16 amino acids long. Germline V gene data show CDR1 as LGHNT and CDR2 as FRNRAP. V lost 1 base and J lost 5, with 14 bases in between. As DNA, the CDR3 is TGTGCTAGTGGTTTGGCCCGGGACTGGGATACCGGGGAGCTGTTTTTT. Protein: CASGLARDWDTGELFF.

This clone occurred a few times. A junction boundary mismatches the germline segment, possibly from a read error. The chain carries TRBV7-7 and TRBJ2-3; TRBD2 matches at 11 bases. The CDR3 sequence is 14 residues long. Germline V gene sequence: CDR1 SSHAT, CDR2 FNYEAQ (reference sequence). DNA for the CDR3: TGTGCTAGCAGCCGAGGACTAGCGGGAGATACGCAGTATTTT. It translates to CASSRGLAGDTQYF.

The V gene is TRBV29-1, the J gene TRBJ2-3; TRBD1 aligns across 7 bases. The germline CDR1 and CDR2 sequences are SQVTM and ANQGSEA. This CDR3 comprises 14 residues. J was trimmed by 5 bases and V by 4 bases; bases with no gene match: 9. CDR3 residues: CSVGGQGEVDTQYF. DNA for the CDR3: TGCAGCGTTGGCGGGCAGGGGGAAGTAGATACGCAGTATTTT.

This clone occurred a few times. The chain couples TRBV5-4 to TRBJ2-3; D perhaps matches TRBD1 (5 bases). Germline V lookup: CDR1 SGHNT, CDR2 YYREEE (reference sequence). The CDR3 contains 15 residues. Trimming shortened V by 3 bases and J by 5 bases, and 16 bases separated the two germline ends. The CDR3 sequence: CASSWTLDAGDTQYF. The CDR3 bases are TGTGCCAGCAGCTGGACATTGGATGCCGGAGATACGCAGTATTTT.

The V call is TRBV7-3, the J call TRBJ2-3, with 7 positions matching TRBD2. CDR1 SGHTA and CDR2 FQGTGA come from the germline V gene. The CDR3 totals 14 residues. Trimming took 1 base from V and 4 from J; bases not matched to a gene: 2. The CDR3 coding sequence is TGTGCCAGCAGCTTAATAGCGGGTGCAGATACGCAGTATTTT. Translation gives CASSLIAGADTQYF.

The J gene is TRBJ1-1, the V gene TRBV30; possibly TRBD1 for D (5 bases). V gave up 0 bases and J gave up 6 bases, with 8 bases separating them. CDR1 is GTSNPN and CDR2 is SVGIG in the germline V gene (reference sequence). The CDR3 has 12 residues. Written as DNA, the CDR3 is TGTGCCTGGAGTGTACGGGGGTCTGAAGCTTTCTTT. The encoded protein is CAWSVRGSEAFF. Full variable domain (rest looked up from reference TRBV30 and TRBJ1-1): SQTIHQWPATLVQPVGSPLSLECTVEGTSNPNLYWYRQAAGRGLQLLFYSVGIGQISSEVPQNLSASRPQDRQFILSSKKLLLSDSGFYLCAWSVRGSEAFFGQGTRLTVV.

About this clone itself: This CDR3 is also generated by other DNA sequences in the sample. The chain combines TRBV30 with TRBJ1-2; D remains ambiguous. The V end lost 2 bases, the J end lost 11 bases, and 18 bases lay between the germline ends. Germline CDR1 and CDR2: GTSNPN and SVGIG (reference sequence). CDR3 length equals 13 residues. This CDR3 reads CAWSPVPGEGYTF. The CDR3 DNA reads as TGTGCCTGGAGTCCCGTCCCTGGGGAGGGTTACACCTTC.

This clone was recorded once. The chain couples TRBV7-9 to TRBJ1-1; 7 bases are shared with TRBD1. The germline V gene encodes CDR1 SEHNR and CDR2 FQNEAQ (reference sequence). CDR3 length: 12 residues. Unmatched junction bases numbered 0, after V lost 7 bases and J lost 1 base. The CDR3 coding sequence is TGTGCCAGCACAGGGGGGAACACTGAAGCTTTCTTT. Encoded protein: CASTGGNTEAFF.

V usage is TRBV7-9 and J usage is TRBJ1-1; possibly TRBD1 for D (5 bases). This CDR3 is 12 amino acids long. Germline V gives CDR1 SEHNR, CDR2 FQNEAQ (reference sequence). V lost 3 bases and J 6 bases, leaving 8 bases between the germline ends. The CDR3 DNA reads TGTGCCAGCAGCTTCGGGGGGGCTGAAGCTTTCTTT. This codes for CASSFGGAEAFF.

This clone was detected only a few times. The rearrangement links TRBV29-1 to TRBJ2-5; perhaps TRBD1 as D (6 bases). The CDR3 length is 12 residues. Germline loops: CDR1 SQVTM, CDR2 ANQGSEA. Trimming cost V 7 bases and J 11 bases, with 20 bases left between them. The chain's CDR3 is CSAGEPREYQYF. The CDR3 DNA reads as TGCAGCGCAGGGGAGCCCAGGGAGTATCAGTACTTC.

The chain uses TRBV6-5 and TRBJ2-1, with 11 bases aligning to TRBD2. V trimming: 0 bases; J trimming: 7 bases; junction bases outside the gene matches: 5. Germline CDR1 is MNHEY and CDR2 is SVGAGI. The CDR3 is 16 residues long. CDR3 nucleotide sequence: TGTGCCAGCAGTTACTCCTTAGCGGGGGGGCCTAATGAGCAGTTCTTC. Translating gives CASSYSLAGGPNEQFF.

V gene TRBV10-3 combines with J gene TRBJ2-2; 13 bases are shared with TRBD2. V lost 10 bases to trimming and J lost 7 bases; unmatched junction nucleotides: 6. This CDR3 is built from 14 residues. CDR1 is ENHRY and CDR2 is SYGVKD in the germline V gene. The chain's CDR3 is CATRTSGGGGELFF. The CDR3 DNA follows: TGTGCCACCAGGACTAGCGGGGGAGGCGGGGAGCTGTTTTTT.

This chain uses TRBV7-2 with TRBJ1-5, with D uncertain. This CDR3 contains 15 residues. Germline CDR1 reads SGHTA; CDR2 reads FQGNSA. Trimming removed 1 base from V and 2 bases from J, with 9 bases in between. CDR3 sequence: CASSLVAGGNQPQHF. The CDR3 DNA reads TGTGCCAGCAGCTTAGTTGCCGGGGGCAATCAGCCCCAGCATTTT. Drawing the rest from reference TRBV7-2 and TRBJ1-5, the complete variable domain is GAGVSQSPSNKVTEKGKDVELRCDPISGHTALYWYRQSLGQGLEFLIYFQGNSAPDKSGLPSDRFSAERTGGSVSTLTIQRTQQEDSAVYLCASSLVAGGNQPQHFGDGTRLSIL.

This rearrangement joins TRBV19 to TRBJ1-1; no definite D call. V was trimmed by 0 bases and J by 8 bases, leaving 10 bases between them. Germline-derived CDR1 and CDR2 are LNHDA and SQIVND (reference sequence). The CDR3 runs 13 residues. CDR3 in DNA: TGTGCCAGTAGTATAGATCTTGAGGAGGAAGCTTTCTTT. Protein sequence: CASSIDLEEEAFF.

In DNA, the CDR3 is TGTGCCAGCAGAGGAGGGGCTTATATGAACACTGAAGCTTTCTTT. Translating gives CASRGGAYMNTEAFF. The rearrangement links TRBV6-6 to TRBJ1-1, with TRBD1 as a possible D gene (5 bases). The CDR3 spans 15 residues. Germline V gene data show CDR1 as MNHNY and CDR2 as SVGAGI (reference sequence). V dropped 6 bases and J dropped 0 bases, with 14 bases sitting between them.

CDR3 sequence reads: CASSLVGDNKETQYF. Written as DNA, the CDR3 is TGTGCCAGCAGCTTAGTTGGGGACAATAAAGAGACCCAGTACTTC. The V call is TRBV11-2, the J call TRBJ2-5; TRBD1 might be the D (6 bases). The length of the CDR3 is 15 residues. V was clipped by 1 base and J by 3 bases, with 12 bases between them. Per germline, CDR1 SGHAT and CDR2 FQNNGV.

This clone has only a few counts. CDR3 protein: CASSRQLATQETQYF. CDR3 sequence (DNA): TGTGCCAGCAGCCGGCAACTAGCGACCCAAGAGACCCAGTACTTC. V is TRBV14 and J is TRBJ2-5, with 7 bases lining up with TRBD2. The CDR3 sequence is 15 residues long. V dropped 4 bases and J dropped 1; count of bases not matched to a gene: 6. Germline V lookup: CDR1 SGHDN, CDR2 FVKESK.

This chain uses TRBV27 with TRBJ2-7, with 8 bases that match TRBD1. This CDR3 is built from 13 residues. CDR1 MNHEY and CDR2 SMNVEV come from the germline V gene (reference sequence). V trimming: 5 bases; J trimming: 2 bases; junction bases outside the gene matches: 2. This CDR3 reads CASSEDRAYEQYF. The DNA for the CDR3 is TGTGCCAGCAGTGAGGACAGGGCCTACGAGCAGTACTTC.

The chain recombines TRBV5-1 with TRBJ2-1; 10 bases match TRBD2. The CDR3 has 17 amino acids. From germline, CDR1 is SGHRS and CDR2 YFSETQ. With 5 bases clipped from V and 5 bases from J, the junction kept 13 bases outside the gene matches. CDR3 in amino acids: CASRELAGRLGNNEQFF. In nucleotides, the CDR3 is TGCGCCAGCAGGGAACTAGCGGGAAGACTAGGTAACAATGAGCAGTTCTTC. Variable domain in full (rest from reference TRBV5-1 and TRBJ2-1): KAGVTQTPRYLIKTRGQQVTLSCSPISGHRSVSWYQQTPGQGLQFLFEYFSETQRNKGNFPGRFSGRQFSNSRSEMNVSTLELGDSALYLCASRELAGRLGNNEQFFGPGTRLTVL.

The chain couples TRBV9 to TRBJ1-2, with D maybe TRBD1 (5 bases). Germline CDR1 is SGDLS and CDR2 is YYNGEE. CDR3 size: 14 residues. Trimming left V 2 bases short and J 1 base short, with 9 bases between. The CDR3 sequence: CASSVTRDNYGYTF. The CDR3 DNA is TGTGCCAGCAGCGTCACCAGGGATAACTATGGCTACACCTTC.

The chain recombines TRBV7-2 with TRBJ1-2; D is possibly TRBD1 (5 bases). Germline values: CDR1 SGHTA, CDR2 FQGNSA. Trimming shortened V by 7 bases and J by 3 bases, and 9 bases separated the two germline ends. The CDR3 extends over 12 amino acids. CDR3 protein: CASKLGDYGYTF. DNA for the CDR3: TGTGCCAGCAAGTTAGGGGACTATGGCTACACCTTC.

This clone was found a few times. J is TRBJ2-3 and V is TRBV7-8; 8 bases line up with TRBD2. Germline V gene lookup returns CDR1 SGHVS and CDR2 FQNEAQ. The junction had 4 bases not matched to a gene; V was cut back by 5 bases and J by 9 bases. This CDR3 has 12 residues. The CDR3, as DNA: TGTGCCAGCAGCACACTAGCGGACACGCAGTATTTT. Translation gives CASSTLADTQYF.

The V gene is TRBV5-1, the J gene TRBJ1-4; D might be TRBD1 (5 bases). Germline CDR1 and CDR2: SGHRS and YFSETQ. The CDR3 has 15 amino acids. With 4 bases removed from V and 0 bases from J, the gap between germline ends came to 10 bases. CDR3 DNA: TGCGCCAGCAGCGCCGCAGGGACAACTAATGAAAAACTGTTTTTT. It codes for CASSAAGTTNEKLFF.

This chain links TRBV7-9 with TRBJ2-3; 7 bases are a match to TRBD2. After removal of 5 bases from V and 0 bases from J, the junction contained 2 bases not matched to a gene. The CDR3 totals 14 residues. In germline, CDR1 is SEHNR, CDR2 FQNEAQ (reference sequence). The CDR3 sequence is CASSQRGSTDTQYF. The DNA of the CDR3 is TGTGCCAGCAGCCAGCGGGGAAGCACAGATACGCAGTATTTT.

The chain links TRBV27 to TRBJ2-7, with D unresolved. CDR1 is MNHEY, CDR2 SMNVEV, per germline (reference sequence). The CDR3 is 14 amino acids. The V and J ends lost 7 bases and 3 bases respectively, with 16 bases between them. This chain's CDR3 is CASKRLTGGYEQYF. Here the CDR3 DNA reads TGTGCCAGCAAACGACTGACCGGCGGCTACGAGCAGTACTTC.